One TCR beta chain is described in this entry. This clonotype was counted only a few times. Its antigen is currently not known. Within one base of it there is no much larger clone, and no base qualities were kept. The CDR3 contains 15 residues, cysteine and phenylalanine counted. The only DNA kept is the CDR3, 45 bases in frame from the first base. According to the germline V gene, CDR1 reads LGHNA and CDR2 reads YNFKEQ. Trimming costs V 2 bases and J 7 bases, and their ends lie 14 bases apart. What the treatment or condition label conveys for this sample: live attenuated yellow fever vaccine strain. At every blood-draw timepoint, two biological replicates of bulk PBMCs were collected. PBMCs were isolated from peripheral blood using a standard Ficoll-Paque protocol. TriZol was used to extract RNA from bulk PBMCs, CD4 and CD8 fractions, and dextramer-positive and dextramer-negative fractions. This sample is part of a study of T cells after yellow fever vaccination (dated by TCRdb to the late 2010s). Background for the entire study: Libraries from fractions with low cell numbers were prepared with the SMART-Seq v4 Ultra Low Input RNA kit. To track T-cell clones before and after primary and booster YFV17D yellow fever vaccination, bulk TCR alpha and beta repertoires were sequenced longitudinally. Blood was collected at multiple timepoints before and after primary and secondary immunization, and bulk PBMC replicates and cell subsets were isolated. Two healthy male donors, one aged 18 to 30 and one aged 30 to 40 years, made up the cohort. Results and caveats for the whole study, not just this receptor: A small share of clonotypes occurred in both CD4 and CD8 compartments, likely arising from convergent recombination. The secondary T-cell response was weaker than the primary response but faster, peaking on day 5 instead of day 15. After the booster, most of the clones that had expanded following primary vaccination were detected again (approximately 95% of CD4 and around nine tenths of CD8), which suggests that memory was broadly maintained. Because the study included only two donors, the extent to which the findings can be generalized is limited. FACS-sorted repertoires could contain abundant contaminating clonotypes from the bulk population, so computational filtering was required.

The sequencer listed for this sample is Illumina NovaSeq 6000. TCR cDNA was synthesized by 5'RACE template switching, which introduced a universal primer site and unique molecular identifiers. Priming for cDNA synthesis came from both the TCR alpha and TCR beta constant segments. Library amplification involved two PCR steps, and the second step added sample barcodes and sequencing adapters. Sequencing of the libraries was done on either Illumina HiSeq 2500 (2x100 bp) or NovaSeq (2x150 bp). The authors' pipeline ran thus. MIGEC handled demultiplexing of reads and collapsing into UMI consensus sequences, while MiXCR performed V(D)J alignment. Using edgeR on replicate PBMC samples, clonotypes were called vaccine-responding if FDR was below 0.01 and the log2 fold change was above 5 up to day 15. Each bulk clonotype received a CD4 or CD8 identity based on whether the sequenced CD4 or CD8 repertoire contained that clonotype at higher abundance. Through fastp at Q25 and MiXCR, TCRdb rebuilt clones from the public reads, retaining in-frame beta chains. CDR3 protein sequences are deduplicated, and each keeps its most common genes and DNA. The authors' filters were not applied to this entry. Counted in this sample were over 250,000 distinct CDR3 sequences; roughly 4% of them appeared once. Around 24% of the sample is held by the ten biggest clonotypes.

Specimen: PBMCs, collected 5 days after the yellow fever booster vaccination. This chain is built from TRBV4-2 and TRBJ2-2; TRBD1 is perhaps the D gene, given 5 matching bases. The receptor's source is a man in his late teens or twenties who received the YFV17D yellow fever vaccine. The DNA sequence is TGTGCCAGCAGCCAATGTGGGGCCGATTGCGGGGAGCTGTTTTTT. This is translated as CASSQCGADCGELFF.